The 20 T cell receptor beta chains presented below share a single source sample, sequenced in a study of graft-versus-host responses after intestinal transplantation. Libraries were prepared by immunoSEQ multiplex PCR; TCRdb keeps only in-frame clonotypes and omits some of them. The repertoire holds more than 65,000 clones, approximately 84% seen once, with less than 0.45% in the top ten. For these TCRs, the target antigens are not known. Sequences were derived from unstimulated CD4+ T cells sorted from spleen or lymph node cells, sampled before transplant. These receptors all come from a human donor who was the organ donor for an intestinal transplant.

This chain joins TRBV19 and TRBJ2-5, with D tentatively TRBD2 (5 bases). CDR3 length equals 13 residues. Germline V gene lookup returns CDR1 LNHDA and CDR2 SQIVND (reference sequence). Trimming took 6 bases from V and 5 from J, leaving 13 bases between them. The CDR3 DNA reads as TGTGCCAGTAGGCCAACTAGGGTTGAGACCCAGTACTTC. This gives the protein CASRPTRVETQYF.

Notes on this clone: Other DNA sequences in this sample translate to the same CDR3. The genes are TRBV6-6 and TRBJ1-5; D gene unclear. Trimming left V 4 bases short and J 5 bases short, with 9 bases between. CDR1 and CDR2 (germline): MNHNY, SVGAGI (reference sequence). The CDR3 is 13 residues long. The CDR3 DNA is TGTGCCAGCAGTTTATTGCGGGATCAGCCCCAGCATTTT. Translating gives CASSLLRDQPQHF.

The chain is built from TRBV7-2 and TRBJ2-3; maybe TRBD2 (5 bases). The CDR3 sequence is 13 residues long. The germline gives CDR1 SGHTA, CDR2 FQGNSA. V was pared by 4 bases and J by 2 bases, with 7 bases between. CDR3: CASSWEFTDTQYF. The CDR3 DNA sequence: TGTGCCAGCAGCTGGGAGTTCACAGATACGCAGTATTTT.

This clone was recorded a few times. Here the CDR3 DNA reads TGTGCCAGCAGCTTAAACCGGCCCGGGGATACGCAGTATTTT. The encoded protein is CASSLNRPGDTQYF. The gene calls are TRBV7-2 and TRBJ2-3; D is ambiguous. V lost 2 bases and J 6 bases, leaving 12 bases between the germline ends. This CDR3 is 14 amino acids long. CDR1 and CDR2 from the germline V gene are SGHTA and FQGNSA.

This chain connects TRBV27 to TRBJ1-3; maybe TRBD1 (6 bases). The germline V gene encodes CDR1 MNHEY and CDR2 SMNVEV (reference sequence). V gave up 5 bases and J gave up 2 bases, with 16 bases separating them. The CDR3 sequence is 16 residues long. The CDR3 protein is CASSQQGVAPGNTIYF. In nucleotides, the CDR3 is TGTGCCAGCAGTCAACAGGGAGTCGCGCCTGGAAACACCATATATTTT.

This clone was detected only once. Here the CDR3 DNA reads TGCGCCAGCAGCTTGGAGGCTTTGGGGGGACTACAAGAGCAGTTCTTC. This encodes CASSLEALGGLQEQFF. The rearrangement joins TRBV5-1 to TRBJ2-1; the match to TRBD2 covers 7 bases. Germline-derived CDR1 and CDR2 are SGHRS and YFSETQ. The J segment lost 10 bases and the V segment lost 0 bases, leaving 13 bases of the junction unmatched. The CDR3 sequence is 16 residues long.

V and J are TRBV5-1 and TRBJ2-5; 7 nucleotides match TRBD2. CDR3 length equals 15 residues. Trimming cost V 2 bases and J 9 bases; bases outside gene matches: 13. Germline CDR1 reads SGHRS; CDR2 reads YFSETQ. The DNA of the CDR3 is TGCGCCAGCAGCTTAGCGGGGAGGCCGCCGGGGGCCCAGTACTTC. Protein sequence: CASSLAGRPPGAQYF.

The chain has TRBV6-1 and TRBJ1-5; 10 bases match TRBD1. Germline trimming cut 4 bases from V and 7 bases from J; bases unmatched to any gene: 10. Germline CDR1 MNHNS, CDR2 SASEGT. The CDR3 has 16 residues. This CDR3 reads CASSGGTGVTGQPQHF. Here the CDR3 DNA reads TGTGCCAGCAGTGGGGGGACAGGGGTGACGGGACAGCCCCAGCATTTT.

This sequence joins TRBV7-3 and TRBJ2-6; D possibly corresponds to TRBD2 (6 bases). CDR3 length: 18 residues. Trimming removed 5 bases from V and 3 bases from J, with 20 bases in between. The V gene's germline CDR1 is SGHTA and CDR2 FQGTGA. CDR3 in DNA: TGTGCCAGCAGCCTCCGTGTGCGGGGTAGGAATGGGGCCAACGTCCTGACTTTC. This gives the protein CASSLRVRGRNGANVLTF.

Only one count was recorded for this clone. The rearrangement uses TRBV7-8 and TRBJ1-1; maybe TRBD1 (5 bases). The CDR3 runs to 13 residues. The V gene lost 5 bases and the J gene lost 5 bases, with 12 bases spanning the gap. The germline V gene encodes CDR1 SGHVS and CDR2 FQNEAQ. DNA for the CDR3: TGTGCCAGCAGCCAGCCGGGGGTAACTGAAGCTTTCTTT. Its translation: CASSQPGVTEAFF.

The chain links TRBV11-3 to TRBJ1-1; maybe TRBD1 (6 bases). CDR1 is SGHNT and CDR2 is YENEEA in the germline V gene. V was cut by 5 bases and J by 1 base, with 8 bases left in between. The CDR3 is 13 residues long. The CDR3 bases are TGTGCCAGCAGCGGACAGAGGAACACTGAAGCTTTCTTT. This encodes CASSGQRNTEAFF.

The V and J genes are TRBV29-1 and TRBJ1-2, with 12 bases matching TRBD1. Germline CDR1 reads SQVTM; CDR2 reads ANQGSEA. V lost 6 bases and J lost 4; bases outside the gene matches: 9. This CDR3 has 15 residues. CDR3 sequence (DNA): TGCAGCGTAAGTGTTGGGACAGGGGGCGCCTATGGCTACACCTTC. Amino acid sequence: CSVSVGTGGAYGYTF.

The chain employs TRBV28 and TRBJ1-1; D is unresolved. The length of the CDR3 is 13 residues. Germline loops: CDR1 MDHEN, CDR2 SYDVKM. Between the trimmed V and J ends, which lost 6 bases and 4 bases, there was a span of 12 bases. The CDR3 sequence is CASSLMVGTEAFF. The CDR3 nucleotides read TGTGCCAGCAGCTTAATGGTCGGCACTGAAGCTTTCTTT.

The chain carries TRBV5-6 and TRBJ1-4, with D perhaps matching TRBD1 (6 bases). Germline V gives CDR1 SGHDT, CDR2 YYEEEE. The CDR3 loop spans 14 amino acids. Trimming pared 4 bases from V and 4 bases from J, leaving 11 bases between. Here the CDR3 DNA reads TGTGCCAGCAGCAAAGGACAGCTTAATGAAAAACTGTTTTTT. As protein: CASSKGQLNEKLFF.

The CDR3 sequence is CASSIGGRENTEAFF. The CDR3 nucleotides read TGTGCCAGCAGTATAGGAGGGAGGGAAAACACTGAAGCTTTCTTT. The chain combines TRBV28 with TRBJ1-1; D unresolved. The CDR3 has 15 residues. V was pared by 5 bases and J by 2 bases, with 15 bases between. Germline values: CDR1 MDHEN, CDR2 SYDVKM. Together with reference TRBV28 and TRBJ1-1, the CDR3 gives the full variable domain: DVKVTQSSRYLVKRTGEKVFLECVQDMDHENMFWYRQDPGLGLRLIYFSYDVKMKEKGDIPEGYSVSREKKERFSLILESASTNQTSMYLCASSIGGRENTEAFFGQGTRLTVV.

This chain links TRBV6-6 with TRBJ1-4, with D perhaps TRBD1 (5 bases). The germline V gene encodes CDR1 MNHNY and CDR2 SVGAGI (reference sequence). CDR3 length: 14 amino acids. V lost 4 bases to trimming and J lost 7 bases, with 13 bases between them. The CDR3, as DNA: TGTGCCAGCAGTTCGATGGGGGGGGGTGAAAAACTGTTTTTT. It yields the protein CASSSMGGGEKLFF.

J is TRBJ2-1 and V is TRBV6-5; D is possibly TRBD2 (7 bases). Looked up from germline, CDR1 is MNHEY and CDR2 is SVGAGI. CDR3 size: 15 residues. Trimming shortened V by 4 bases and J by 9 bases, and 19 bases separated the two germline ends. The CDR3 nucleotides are TGTGCCAGCAGTTCACTCTCGAGGGGGGGTGGTGAGCAGTTCTTC. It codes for CASSSLSRGGGEQFF.

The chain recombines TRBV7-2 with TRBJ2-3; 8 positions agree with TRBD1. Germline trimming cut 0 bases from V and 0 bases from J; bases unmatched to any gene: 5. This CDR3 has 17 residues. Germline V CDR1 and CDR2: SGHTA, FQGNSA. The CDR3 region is CASSLARTGISTDTQYF. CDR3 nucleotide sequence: TGTGCCAGCAGCTTAGCTCGGACAGGGATAAGCACAGATACGCAGTATTTT.

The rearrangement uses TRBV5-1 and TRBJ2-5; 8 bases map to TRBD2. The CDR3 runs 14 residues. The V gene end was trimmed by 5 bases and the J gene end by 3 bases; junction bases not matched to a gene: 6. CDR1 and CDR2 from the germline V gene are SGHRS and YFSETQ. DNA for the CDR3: TGCGCCAGCAGACGGACAGCGGGGGAAGAGACCCAGTACTTC. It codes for CASRRTAGEETQYF. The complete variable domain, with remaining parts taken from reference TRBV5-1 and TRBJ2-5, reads KAGVTQTPRYLIKTRGQQVTLSCSPISGHRSVSWYQQTPGQGLQFLFEYFSETQRNKGNFPGRFSGRQFSNSRSEMNVSTLELGDSALYLCASRRTAGEETQYFGPGTRLLVL.

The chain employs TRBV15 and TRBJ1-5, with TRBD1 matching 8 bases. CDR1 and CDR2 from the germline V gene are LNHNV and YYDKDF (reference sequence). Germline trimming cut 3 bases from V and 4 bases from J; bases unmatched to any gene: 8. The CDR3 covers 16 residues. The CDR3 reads CATSRSDRGPNQPQHF. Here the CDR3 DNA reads TGTGCCACCAGCAGGTCAGACAGGGGCCCTAATCAGCCCCAGCATTTT.